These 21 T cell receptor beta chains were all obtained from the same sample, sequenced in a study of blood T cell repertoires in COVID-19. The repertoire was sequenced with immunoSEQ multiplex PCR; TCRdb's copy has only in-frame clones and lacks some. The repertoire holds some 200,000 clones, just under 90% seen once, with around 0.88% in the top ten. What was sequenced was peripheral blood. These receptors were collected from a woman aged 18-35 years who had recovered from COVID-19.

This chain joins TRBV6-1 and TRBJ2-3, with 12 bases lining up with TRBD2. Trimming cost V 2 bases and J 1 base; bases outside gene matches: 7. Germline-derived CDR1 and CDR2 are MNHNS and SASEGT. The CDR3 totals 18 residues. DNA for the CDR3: TGTGCCAGCAGTGAAAGGGACAGACTAGCGGGGGGCACAGATACGCAGTATTTT. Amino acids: CASSERDRLAGGTDTQYF.

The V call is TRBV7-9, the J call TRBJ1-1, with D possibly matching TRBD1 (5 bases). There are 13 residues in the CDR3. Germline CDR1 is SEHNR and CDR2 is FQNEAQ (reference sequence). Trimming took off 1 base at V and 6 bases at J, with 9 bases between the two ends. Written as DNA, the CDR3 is TGTGCCAGCAGCTTAGAGGGGAATCCTGAAGCTTTCTTT. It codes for CASSLEGNPEAFF.

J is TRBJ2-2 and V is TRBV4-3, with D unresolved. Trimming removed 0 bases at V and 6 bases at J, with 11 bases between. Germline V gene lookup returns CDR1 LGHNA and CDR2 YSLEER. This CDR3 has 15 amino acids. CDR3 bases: TGCGCCAGCAGCCAAGAACTCTCGTCCCCCGGGGAGCTGTTTTTT. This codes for CASSQELSSPGELFF.

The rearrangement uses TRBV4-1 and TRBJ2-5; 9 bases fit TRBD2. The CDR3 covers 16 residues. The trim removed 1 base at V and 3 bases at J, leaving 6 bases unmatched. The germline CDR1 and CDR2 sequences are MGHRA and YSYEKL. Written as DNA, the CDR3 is TGCGCCAGCAGCCAAGTTGGGACTAGCAGAAAAGAGACCCAGTACTTC. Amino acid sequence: CASSQVGTSRKETQYF.

DNA of the CDR3: TGTGCCAGCAGACTCGGGACAGGGGAGACCCAGTACTTC. Translated, it gives CASRLGTGETQYF. This chain joins TRBV7-2 and TRBJ2-5, with TRBD1 identical over 9 bases. CDR1 is SGHTA and CDR2 is FQGNSA in the germline V gene. This CDR3 is built from 13 residues. V was pared by 6 bases and J by 5 bases, with 4 bases of the junction left unmatched. Filled out from reference TRBV7-2 and TRBJ2-5, the complete variable domain reads GAGVSQSPSNKVTEKGKDVELRCDPISGHTALYWYRQSLGQGLEFLIYFQGNSAPDKSGLPSDRFSAERTGGSVSTLTIQRTQQEDSAVYLCASRLGTGETQYFGPGTRLLVL.

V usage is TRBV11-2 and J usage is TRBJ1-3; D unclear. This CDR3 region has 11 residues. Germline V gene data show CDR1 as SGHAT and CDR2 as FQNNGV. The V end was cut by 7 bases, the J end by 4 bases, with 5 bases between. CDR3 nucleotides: TGTGCCAGCATGCAGGGAAACACCATATATTTT. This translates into CASMQGNTIYF. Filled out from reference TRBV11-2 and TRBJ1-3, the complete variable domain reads EAGVAQSPRYKIIEKRQSVAFWCNPISGHATLYWYQQILGQGPKLLIQFQNNGVVDDSQLPKDRFSAERLKGVDSTLKIQPAKLEDSAVYLCASMQGNTIYFGEGSWLTVV.

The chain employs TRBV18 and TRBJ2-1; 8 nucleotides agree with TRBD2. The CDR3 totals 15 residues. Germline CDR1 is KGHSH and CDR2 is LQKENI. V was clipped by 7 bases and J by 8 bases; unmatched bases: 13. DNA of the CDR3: TGTGCCAGCTTTCCTGGGACTAGTAGGGGCGATGAGCAGTTCTTC. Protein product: CASFPGTSRGDEQFF.

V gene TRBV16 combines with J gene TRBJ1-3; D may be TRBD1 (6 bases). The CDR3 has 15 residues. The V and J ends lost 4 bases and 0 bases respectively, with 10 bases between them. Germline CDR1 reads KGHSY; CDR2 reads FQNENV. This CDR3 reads CASSPGQHSGNTIYF. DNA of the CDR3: TGTGCCAGCAGCCCCGGACAGCACTCTGGAAACACCATATATTTT.

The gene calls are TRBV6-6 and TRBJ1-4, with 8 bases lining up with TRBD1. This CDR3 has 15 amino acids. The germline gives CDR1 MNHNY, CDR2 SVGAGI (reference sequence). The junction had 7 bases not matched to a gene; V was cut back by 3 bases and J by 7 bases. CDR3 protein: CASSYLGQGSEKLFF. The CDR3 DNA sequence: TGTGCCAGCAGTTATCTCGGACAGGGAAGTGAAAAACTGTTTTTT.

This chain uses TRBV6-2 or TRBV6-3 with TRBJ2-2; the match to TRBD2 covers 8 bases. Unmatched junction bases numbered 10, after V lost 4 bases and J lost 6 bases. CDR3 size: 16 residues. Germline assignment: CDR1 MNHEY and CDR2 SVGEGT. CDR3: CASSLTGTRLAGELFF. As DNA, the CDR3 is TGTGCCAGCAGTTTGACCGGGACTAGACTCGCCGGGGAGCTGTTTTTT.

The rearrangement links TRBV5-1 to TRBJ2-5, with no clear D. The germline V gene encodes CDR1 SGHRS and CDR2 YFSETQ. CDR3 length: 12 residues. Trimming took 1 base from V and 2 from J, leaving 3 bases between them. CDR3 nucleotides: TGCGCCAGCAGCTTGACACAAGAGACCCAGTACTTC. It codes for CASSLTQETQYF.

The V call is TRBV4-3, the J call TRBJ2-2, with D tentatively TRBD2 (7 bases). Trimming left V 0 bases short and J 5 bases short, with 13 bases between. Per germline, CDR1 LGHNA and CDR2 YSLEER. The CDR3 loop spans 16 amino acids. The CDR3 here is CASSQERGGRTGELFF. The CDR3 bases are TGCGCCAGCAGCCAAGAAAGGGGGGGAAGGACCGGGGAGCTGTTTTTT.

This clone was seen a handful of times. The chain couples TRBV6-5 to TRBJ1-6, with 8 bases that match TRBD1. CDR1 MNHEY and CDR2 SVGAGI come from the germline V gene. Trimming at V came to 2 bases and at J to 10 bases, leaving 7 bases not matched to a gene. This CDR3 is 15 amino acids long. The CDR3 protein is CASSYGGTGYSPLHF. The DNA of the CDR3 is TGTGCCAGCAGTTACGGGGGGACAGGATACTCACCCCTCCACTTT.

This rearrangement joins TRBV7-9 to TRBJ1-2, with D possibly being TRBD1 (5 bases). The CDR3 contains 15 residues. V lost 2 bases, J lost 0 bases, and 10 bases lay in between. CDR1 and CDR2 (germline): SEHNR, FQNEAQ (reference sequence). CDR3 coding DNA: TGTGCCAGCAGCTTACGGGAGGGGTCTAACTATGGCTACACCTTC. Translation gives CASSLREGSNYGYTF.

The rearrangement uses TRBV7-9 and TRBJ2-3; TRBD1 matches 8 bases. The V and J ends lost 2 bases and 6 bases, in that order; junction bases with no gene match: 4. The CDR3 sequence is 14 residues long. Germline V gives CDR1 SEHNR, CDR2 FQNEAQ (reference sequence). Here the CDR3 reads CASSLQGAGDTQYF. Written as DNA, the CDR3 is TGTGCCAGCAGCTTACAGGGGGCGGGCGATACGCAGTATTTT.

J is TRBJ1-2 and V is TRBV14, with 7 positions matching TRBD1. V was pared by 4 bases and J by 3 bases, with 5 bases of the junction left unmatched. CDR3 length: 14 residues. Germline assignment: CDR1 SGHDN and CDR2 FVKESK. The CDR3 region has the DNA TGTGCCAGCAGCCGTAACGGGACAGACTATGGCTACACCTTC. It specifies CASSRNGTDYGYTF.

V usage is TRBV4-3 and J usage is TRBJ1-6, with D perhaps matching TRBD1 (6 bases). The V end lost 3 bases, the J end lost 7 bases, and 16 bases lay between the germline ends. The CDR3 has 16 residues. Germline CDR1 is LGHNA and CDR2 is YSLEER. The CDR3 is CASSQGQGYGNSPLHF. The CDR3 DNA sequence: TGCGCCAGCAGCCAGGGCCAGGGGTACGGAAATTCACCCCTCCACTTT.

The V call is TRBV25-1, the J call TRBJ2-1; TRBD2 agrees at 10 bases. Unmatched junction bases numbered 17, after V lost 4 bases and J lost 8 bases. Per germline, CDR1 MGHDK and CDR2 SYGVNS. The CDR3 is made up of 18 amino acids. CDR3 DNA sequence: TGTGCCAGCAGTGTCTGGGGGTTAAGCGGGAGGGCCATCGATGAGCAGTTCTTC. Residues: CASSVWGLSGRAIDEQFF.

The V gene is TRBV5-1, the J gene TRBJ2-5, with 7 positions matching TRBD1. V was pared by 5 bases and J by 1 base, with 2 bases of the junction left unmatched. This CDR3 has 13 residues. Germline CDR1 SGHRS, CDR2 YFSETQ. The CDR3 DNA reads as TGCGCCAGCAGTCGGACAGGCCAAGAGACCCAGTACTTC. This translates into CASSRTGQETQYF.

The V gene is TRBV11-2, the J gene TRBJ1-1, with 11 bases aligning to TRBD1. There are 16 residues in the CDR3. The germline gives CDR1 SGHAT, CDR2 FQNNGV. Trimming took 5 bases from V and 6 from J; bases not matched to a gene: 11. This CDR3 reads CASSVARTGGASEAFF. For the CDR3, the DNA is TGTGCCAGCAGCGTGGCCCGGACAGGGGGCGCGTCTGAAGCTTTCTTT. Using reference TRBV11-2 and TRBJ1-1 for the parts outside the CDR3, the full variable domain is EAGVAQSPRYKIIEKRQSVAFWCNPISGHATLYWYQQILGQGPKLLIQFQNNGVVDDSQLPKDRFSAERLKGVDSTLKIQPAKLEDSAVYLCASSVARTGGASEAFFGQGTRLTVV.

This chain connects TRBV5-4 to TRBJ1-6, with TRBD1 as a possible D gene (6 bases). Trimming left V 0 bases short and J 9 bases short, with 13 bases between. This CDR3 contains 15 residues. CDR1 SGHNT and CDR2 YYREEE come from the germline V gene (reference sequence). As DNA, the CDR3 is TGTGCCAGCAGCTTGGATTGGGGGCAACTTTCACCCCTCCACTTT. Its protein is CASSLDWGQLSPLHF.